What follows are 29 T cell receptor beta chains derived from one specimen sequenced in a study of blood T cell repertoires in COVID-19 (dated by TCRdb to the early 2020s). Libraries were made using the immunoSEQ multiplex PCR assay. Not all clones reach the TCRdb copy of this immuneACCESS table, which keeps in-frame sequences only. Checked studies attribute under half of the gap to unresolved V genes and leave the rest unexplained. The sample includes under 75,000 clones, with about 83% observed a single time. Roughly 6.7% of the sample rests with the top ten. The sequenced material came from peripheral blood. These receptors were taken from a human donor in a cohort sampled during active COVID-19.

This clone was seen a single time. J is TRBJ2-1 and V is TRBV12-5, with 9 bases matching TRBD2. The CDR3 sequence is 15 residues long. V was pared by 4 bases and J by 2 bases, with 3 bases of the junction left unmatched. Germline CDR1 LGHNT, CDR2 FRNRAP. For the CDR3, the DNA is TGTGCTAGTGGTTCCGGGACTAGCCCCTACAATGAGCAGTTCTTC. The encoded protein is CASGSGTSPYNEQFF.

The rearrangement links TRBV7-9 to TRBJ2-3, with 7 bases that match TRBD2. CDR1 and CDR2 (germline): SEHNR, FQNEAQ (reference sequence). J was trimmed by 6 bases and V by 5 bases; bases with no gene match: 14. The CDR3 covers 16 residues. CDR3 DNA: TGTGCCAGCAGCCCCCGCCTCAGCGGGAATAAGGATACGCAGTATTTT. Encoded protein: CASSPRLSGNKDTQYF.

This chain uses TRBV29-1 with TRBJ2-5, with TRBD1 matching 8 bases. Germline CDR1 and CDR2: SQVTM and ANQGSEA. This CDR3 has 12 residues. Trimming at V came to 7 bases and at J to 4 bases, leaving 5 bases not matched to a gene. The CDR3 loop reads CSAIDRGETQYF. For the CDR3, the DNA is TGCAGCGCAATCGACAGGGGAGAGACCCAGTACTTC.

This sequence joins TRBV18 and TRBJ1-4; D is ambiguous. Germline V gene lookup returns CDR1 KGHSH and CDR2 LQKENI. The CDR3 spans 16 residues. V shed 3 bases and J shed 4 bases, with 15 bases lying between them. CDR3 nucleotides: TGTGCCAGCTCACCTCCTGGGAGGGCCCGTAATGAAAAACTGTTTTTT. Amino acids: CASSPPGRARNEKLFF.

The J gene is TRBJ2-7, the V gene TRBV2, with D perhaps TRBD2 (5 bases). This CDR3 comprises 14 residues. Germline CDR1 SNHLY, CDR2 FYNNEI. The germline V and J ends were trimmed by 4 bases and 1 base, with 11 bases remaining between them. The CDR3 loop is CASSVTSGSYEQYF. CDR3 nucleotide sequence: TGTGCCAGCAGTGTCACCTCGGGGTCCTACGAGCAGTACTTC. Full variable domain (outside the CDR3, taken from reference TRBV2 and TRBJ2-7): EPEVTQTPSHQVTQMGQEVILRCVPISNHLYFYWYRQILGQKVEFLVSFYNNEISEKSEIFDDQFSVERPDGSNFTLKIRSTKLEDSAMYFCASSVTSGSYEQYFGPGTRLTVT.

This clone was detected only once. V is TRBV5-1 and J is TRBJ1-2; TRBD1 is a possible D gene (5 bases). This CDR3 comprises 16 residues. The ends were cut back, 2 bases at V and 8 bases at J, with 22 bases in the middle. Germline lookup yields CDR1 SGHRS and CDR2 YFSETQ. The CDR3 DNA is TGCGCCAGCAGCTTAACAGGCAGCCGTGTAGTCTCGGGCTACACCTTC. It encodes CASSLTGSRVVSGYTF.

This clone has just one count. The J gene is TRBJ2-6, the V gene TRBV5-1; D not resolved. Germline V lookup: CDR1 SGHRS, CDR2 YFSETQ. The V gene lost 0 bases and the J gene lost 0 bases, with 7 bases spanning the gap. The CDR3 totals 16 residues. The CDR3 nucleotides are TGCGCCAGCAGCTTGGCGACTTCCTCTGGGGCCAACGTCCTGACTTTC. This translates into CASSLATSSGANVLTF.

This clone occurred once. The genes are TRBV3-1 (or the pseudogene TRBV3-2) and TRBJ1-5; 8 positions match TRBD1. Germline CDR1 and CDR2: LGHDT and YNNKEL (reference sequence). The trim removed 8 bases at V and 4 bases at J, leaving 13 bases unmatched. The CDR3 covers 16 residues. CDR3 region: CASGISGTGGNQPQHF. DNA for the CDR3: TGTGCCAGCGGAATATCCGGGACAGGAGGGAATCAGCCCCAGCATTTT.

This chain uses TRBV5-8 with TRBJ2-7, with TRBD1 identical over 8 bases. The length of the CDR3 is 15 residues. Germline V gene data show CDR1 as SGHTS and CDR2 as YDEGEE. The junction had 6 bases not matched to a gene; V was cut back by 4 bases and J by 0 bases. The CDR3 loop is CASSETGEVSYEQYF. The CDR3 DNA is TGTGCCAGCAGCGAGACAGGGGAGGTCTCCTACGAGCAGTACTTC.

The chain couples TRBV6-5 to TRBJ1-1; 8 bases align to TRBD1. The CDR3 consists of 14 residues. V shed 8 bases and J 0 bases; nucleotides not matched to a gene: 5. Germline CDR1 is MNHEY and CDR2 is SVGAGI. For the CDR3, the DNA is TGTGCCAGCTTGAAGACAGGGGTGAACACTGAAGCTTTCTTT. Its protein is CASLKTGVNTEAFF.

CDR3 loop: CASSLRGQGNNEQFF. The CDR3 nucleotides are TGTGCCAGCAGCTTAAGGGGACAGGGGAACAATGAGCAGTTCTTC. The chain combines TRBV11-2 with TRBJ2-1; 10 bases are shared with TRBD1. J lost 5 bases, V lost 2 bases, and 3 bases had no gene match. CDR3 length: 15 residues. The germline CDR1 and CDR2 sequences are SGHAT and FQNNGV.

The chain recombines TRBV5-5 with TRBJ1-2; possible D gene TRBD1, 6 bases. The CDR3 is 16 amino acids. Trimming removed 3 bases from V and 8 bases from J, with 23 bases in between. Germline V gene lookup returns CDR1 SGHKS and CDR2 YYEKEE (reference sequence). CDR3 nucleotide sequence: TGTGCCAGCAGCTCGAATCCATATACAGGGTATCACGGCTACACCTTC. Its protein product is CASSSNPYTGYHGYTF.

V usage is TRBV3-1 (or the pseudogene TRBV3-2) and J usage is TRBJ1-2; no firm D call. CDR3 length: 13 amino acids. The ends were cut back, 0 bases at V and 5 bases at J, with 7 bases in the middle. Germline V gene data show CDR1 as LGHDT and CDR2 as YNNKEL (reference sequence). CDR3 nucleotides: TGTGCCAGCAGCCAAGATTGGGCGTATGGCTACACCTTC. Translating it yields CASSQDWAYGYTF.

The V gene is TRBV7-8, the J gene TRBJ2-5, with a possible D match to TRBD2 (5 bases). The CDR3 is 13 amino acids. Germline V gene data show CDR1 as SGHVS and CDR2 as FQNEAQ. Between the trimmed V and J ends, which lost 4 bases and 5 bases, there was a span of 11 bases. The CDR3 DNA follows: TGTGCCAGCAGCTCTAGCCTGGTGGAGACCCAGTACTTC. It translates to CASSSSLVETQYF.

The V and J genes are TRBV18 and TRBJ1-2; TRBD1 agrees at 9 bases. Germline CDR1 KGHSH, CDR2 LQKENI. The trim removed 6 bases at V and 6 bases at J, leaving 5 bases unmatched. This CDR3 comprises 13 residues. The CDR3 coding sequence is TGTGCCAGCTCCAGGGACAGGGTAGATGGCTACACCTTC. It yields the protein CASSRDRVDGYTF. Combining the CDR3 with reference TRBV18 and TRBJ1-2 gives the whole variable domain NAGVMQNPRHLVRRRGQEARLRCSPMKGHSHVYWYRQLPEEGLKFMVYLQKENIIDESGMPKERFSAEFPKEGPSILRIQQVVRGDSAAYFCASSRDRVDGYTFGSGTRLTVV.

The V call is TRBV5-1, the J call TRBJ2-7, with D perhaps TRBD2 (6 bases). The CDR3 is 13 amino acids. From germline, CDR1 is SGHRS and CDR2 YFSETQ. V shed 3 bases and J shed 6 bases, with 13 bases lying between them. CDR3 region: CASSSLGGAEQYF. In DNA form, the CDR3 reads TGCGCCAGCAGCTCCCTCGGGGGTGCCGAGCAGTACTTC.

The chain recombines TRBV30 with TRBJ1-4; weak D call: TRBD1 (5 bases). The V gene lost 5 bases and the J gene lost 8 bases, with 21 bases spanning the gap. Germline CDR1 is GTSNPN and CDR2 is SVGIG (reference sequence). This CDR3 region has 15 residues. The CDR3 sequence is CAWERQLQMDEKLFF. The CDR3 DNA follows: TGTGCCTGGGAGAGACAGCTCCAGATGGACGAAAAACTGTTTTTT.

The gene calls are TRBV5-6 and TRBJ1-1, with TRBD1 as a possible D gene (5 bases). The CDR3 totals 13 residues. CDR1 SGHDT and CDR2 YYEEEE come from the germline V gene. The V gene lost 3 bases and the J gene lost 2 bases, with 8 bases spanning the gap. CDR3 in amino acids: CASSSDTNTEAFF. CDR3 DNA: TGTGCCAGCAGCTCGGACACCAACACTGAAGCTTTCTTT.

The chain carries TRBV7-9 and TRBJ2-3; 9 nucleotides match TRBD2. V was pared by 3 bases and J by 6 bases, with 10 bases of the junction left unmatched. The germline V gene has CDR1 SEHNR and CDR2 FQNEAQ (reference sequence). The CDR3 runs to 16 residues. CDR3 amino acids: CASSLFASGKSDTQYF. In DNA, the CDR3 is TGTGCCAGCAGCTTGTTTGCTAGCGGGAAGAGTGATACGCAGTATTTT.

The chain recombines TRBV7-9 with TRBJ1-1; D is uncertain. The V end was cut by 3 bases, the J end by 5 bases, with 7 bases between. The germline gives CDR1 SEHNR, CDR2 FQNEAQ (reference sequence). This CDR3 is 12 amino acids long. The CDR3 loop is CASSLWPTEAFF. The CDR3 coding sequence is TGTGCCAGCAGCTTGTGGCCGACTGAAGCTTTCTTT.

The chain links TRBV9 to TRBJ1-5; 9 positions agree with TRBD1. This CDR3 comprises 14 residues. The germline V gene has CDR1 SGDLS and CDR2 YYNGEE. Unmatched junction bases numbered 6, after V lost 3 bases and J lost 8 bases. The CDR3 sequence is CASSAGQGSEPQHF. CDR3 nucleotide sequence: TGTGCCAGCAGCGCCGGACAGGGGAGTGAGCCCCAGCATTTT. Combining the CDR3 with reference TRBV9 and TRBJ1-5 gives the whole variable domain DSGVTQTPKHLITATGQRVTLRCSPRSGDLSVYWYQQSLDQGLQFLIQYYNGEERAKGNILERFSAQQFPDLHSELNLSSLELGDSALYFCASSAGQGSEPQHFGDGTRLSIL.

The chain is built from TRBV5-1 and TRBJ2-5; 12 bases match TRBD1. Germline CDR1 is SGHRS and CDR2 is YFSETQ. This CDR3 contains 14 residues. Trimming at V came to 4 bases and at J to 7 bases, leaving 5 bases not matched to a gene. CDR3 amino acids: CASSLGQGAGTQYF. CDR3 nucleotides: TGCGCCAGCAGCCTGGGACAGGGGGCAGGGACCCAGTACTTC.

This chain uses TRBV6-5 with TRBJ2-3, with 7 bases aligning to TRBD1. The V gene end was trimmed by 0 bases and the J gene end by 4 bases; junction bases not matched to a gene: 4. CDR3 size: 15 residues. The germline V gene has CDR1 MNHEY and CDR2 SVGAGI. The CDR3 bases are TGTGCCAGCAGTTACTCGAGGGACAGAGCAGATACGCAGTATTTT. It translates to CASSYSRDRADTQYF.

The chain joins TRBV2 to TRBJ2-5; 7 positions agree with TRBD1. V was clipped by 2 bases and J by 5 bases; unmatched bases: 11. The CDR3 is 16 residues long. Germline V gene sequence: CDR1 SNHLY, CDR2 FYNNEI. The CDR3 region is CASSEPRTGGVETQYF. DNA of the CDR3: TGTGCCAGCAGTGAACCCCGGACAGGTGGTGTTGAGACCCAGTACTTC.

The V and J genes are TRBV7-2 and TRBJ2-7, with a weak D call TRBD2 (6 bases). The CDR3 is made up of 15 amino acids. The germline CDR1 and CDR2 sequences are SGHTA and FQGNSA. With 5 bases removed from V and 3 bases from J, the gap between germline ends came to 17 bases. CDR3 loop: CASSERPGEFYEQYF. CDR3 DNA sequence: TGTGCCAGCAGCGAACGGCCGGGGGAATTCTACGAGCAGTACTTC.

This clone was observed a single time. The V and J genes are TRBV7-3 and TRBJ2-1; 12 bases match TRBD2. Germline-derived CDR1 and CDR2 are SGHTA and FQGTGA. The CDR3 is 15 amino acids. V shed 3 bases, J shed 8 bases, and the junction held 5 bases outside the gene matches. The CDR3: CASSLTSGSVDEQFF. The CDR3 nucleotides are TGTGCCAGCAGCTTGACTAGCGGGAGTGTCGATGAGCAGTTCTTC.

The rearrangement uses TRBV6-1 and TRBJ1-5, with a possible D match to TRBD1 (6 bases). Germline V gene sequence: CDR1 MNHNS, CDR2 SASEGT. Trimming removed 2 bases at V and 4 bases at J, with 15 bases between. The CDR3 runs to 16 residues. The CDR3 DNA reads as TGTGCCAGCAGTGAACGCCGGGGGGGCGTTAATCAGCCCCAGCATTTT. Translated: CASSERRGGVNQPQHF.

In its sample, this clone was seen once. The V call is TRBV9, the J call TRBJ2-7; tentative D call: TRBD1 (5 bases). Trimming cost V 4 bases and J 2 bases, with 10 bases left between them. Per the germline V gene, CDR1 is SGDLS and CDR2 is YYNGEE. There are 13 residues in the CDR3. The CDR3 loop reads CASSPQGAYEQYF. DNA of the CDR3: TGTGCCAGCAGCCCGCAGGGCGCCTACGAGCAGTACTTC.

The V and J genes are TRBV7-3 and TRBJ2-1, with TRBD2 matching 7 bases. The germline CDR1 and CDR2 sequences are SGHTA and FQGTGA. The V segment lost 0 bases and the J segment 0 bases; nucleotides outside the gene matches: 2. This CDR3 region has 16 residues. This chain's CDR3 is CASSLTGGSSYNEQFF. CDR3 nucleotides: TGTGCCAGCAGCTTAACGGGCGGGAGCTCCTACAATGAGCAGTTCTTC.